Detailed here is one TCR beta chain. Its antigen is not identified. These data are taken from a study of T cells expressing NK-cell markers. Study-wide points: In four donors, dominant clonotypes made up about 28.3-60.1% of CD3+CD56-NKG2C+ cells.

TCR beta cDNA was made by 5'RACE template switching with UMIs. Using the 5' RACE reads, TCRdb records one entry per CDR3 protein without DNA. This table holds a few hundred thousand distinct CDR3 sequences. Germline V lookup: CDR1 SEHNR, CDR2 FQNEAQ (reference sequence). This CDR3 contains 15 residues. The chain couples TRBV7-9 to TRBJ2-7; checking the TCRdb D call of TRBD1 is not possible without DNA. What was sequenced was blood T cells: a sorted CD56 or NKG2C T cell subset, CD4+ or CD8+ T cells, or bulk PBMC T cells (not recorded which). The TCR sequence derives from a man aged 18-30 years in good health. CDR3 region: CASRSGQGVSYEQYF.